Below, 28 T cell receptor beta chains from the same sample are listed, as sequenced in a study of spatial heterogeneity in lung cancer. TCRdb recomputed calls from the 5' RACE reads with MiXCR, one row per CDR3 protein. The sample lists 20,000 to 25,000 distinct CDR3 sequences, approximately 7% occurring once. Described time point: sample taken at primary tumor resection. The material sequenced was PBMCs, taken at surgery. Receptors were obtained from a male donor with early-stage non-small cell lung cancer.

This clonotype occurred many times. This chain joins TRBV18 and TRBJ2-3; TRBD2 aligns across 10 bases. Looked up from germline, CDR1 is KGHSH and CDR2 is LQKENI. This CDR3 region has 19 residues. The ends lost 2 bases at V and 0 bases at J; junction bases unmatched: 11. CDR3 amino acids: CASSPLLAGPTISTDTQYF. The CDR3 DNA follows: TGTGCCAGCTCACCATTACTAGCGGGGCCAACTATTAGCACAGATACGCAGTATTTT.

The rearrangement uses TRBV12-3 or TRBV12-4 and TRBJ2-1; 9 nucleotides agree with TRBD1. The CDR3 runs 14 residues. V gave up 1 base and J gave up 9 bases; unmatched junction bases: 4. The CDR3 DNA reads as TGTGCCAGCAGTTTAGGGACAGGGGCTAGTGAGCAGTTCTTC. It specifies CASSLGTGASEQFF.

This clonotype was recorded at least ten times. The rearrangement links TRBV7-2 to TRBJ1-5; possibly TRBD1 for D (5 bases). Germline V gives CDR1 SGHTA, CDR2 FQGNSA. This CDR3 has 14 residues. Trimming cost V 5 bases and J 0 bases, with 8 bases left between them. The CDR3 is CASSQGHSNQPQHF. CDR3 coding DNA: TGTGCCAGCAGCCAAGGACATAGCAATCAGCCCCAGCATTTT.

The CDR3 is CASCQGLAGGEDTQYF. The CDR3 bases are TGTGCCAGCTGCCAGGGACTAGCGGGAGGGGAAGATACGCAGTATTTT. The genes are TRBV2 and TRBJ2-3; TRBD2 agrees at 16 bases. CDR3 length: 16 amino acids. Unmatched junction bases numbered 7, after V lost 8 bases and J lost 5 bases. CDR1 is SNHLY, CDR2 FYNNEI, per germline.

This clonotype occurred many times. The chain links TRBV6-5 to TRBJ1-1; D unresolved. V was clipped by 4 bases and J by 9 bases, with 9 bases between them. Germline V gene data show CDR1 as MNHEY and CDR2 as SVGAGI. CDR3 length equals 11 residues. CDR3 amino acids: CASSSRLKAFF. The CDR3 DNA reads as TGTGCCAGCAGTTCAAGACTAAAAGCTTTCTTT.

This clonotype was seen many times. This rearrangement joins TRBV12-3 or TRBV12-4 to TRBJ2-1, with D tentatively TRBD2 (5 bases). CDR3 length equals 12 residues. The V and J ends lost 2 bases and 8 bases respectively, with 7 bases between them. In DNA form, the CDR3 reads TGTGCCAGCAGTTTATACGGGGATGAGCAGTTCTTC. Its protein product is CASSLYGDEQFF.

The V and J genes are TRBV9 and TRBJ1-5; D gene unclear. The CDR3 is 13 residues long. Trimming cost V 4 bases and J 3 bases, with 8 bases left between them. In germline, CDR1 is SGDLS, CDR2 YYNGEE. CDR3 protein: CASSLGPNQPQHF. CDR3 DNA sequence: TGTGCCAGCAGCCTGGGCCCCAATCAGCCCCAGCATTTT. The entire variable domain, with the rest obtained from reference TRBV9 and TRBJ1-5, is as follows: DSGVTQTPKHLITATGQRVTLRCSPRSGDLSVYWYQQSLDQGLQFLIQYYNGEERAKGNILERFSAQQFPDLHSELNLSSLELGDSALYFCASSLGPNQPQHFGDGTRLSIL.

CDR3 loop: CSARDRGTPSATNEKLFF. The CDR3 DNA follows: TGCAGTGCTAGAGATAGAGGGACCCCGTCGGCAACTAATGAAAAACTGTTTTTT. V and J are TRBV20-1 and TRBJ1-4; TRBD1 is a possible D gene (5 bases). From germline, CDR1 is DFQATT and CDR2 SNEGSKA (reference sequence). The CDR3 has 18 residues. Trimming removed 0 bases at V and 0 bases at J, with 17 bases between.

This clonotype was observed many times. The chain carries TRBV20-1 and TRBJ2-1; D is undetermined. Germline CDR1 reads DFQATT; CDR2 reads SNEGSKA (reference sequence). This CDR3 comprises 10 residues. V lost 6 bases and J 6 bases, leaving 6 bases between the germline ends. CDR3 in amino acids: CSALVNEQFF. The CDR3 DNA sequence: TGCAGTGCGTTAGTCAATGAGCAGTTCTTC.

CDR3 nucleotides: TGTGCCAGCAGGAGTACAGGGGTCTATGGCTACACCTTC. Residues: CASRSTGVYGYTF. The J gene is TRBJ1-2, the V gene TRBV28, with 7 bases fitting TRBD1. This CDR3 has 13 amino acids. CDR1 and CDR2 (germline): MDHEN, SYDVKM. J lost 4 bases, V lost 6 bases, and 5 bases had no gene match.

The table lists this clonotype with many counts. The CDR3 spells CASQRASGSHNEQFF. Written as DNA, the CDR3 is TGTGCCAGCCAAAGGGCTAGCGGGAGCCACAATGAGCAGTTCTTC. The chain is built from TRBV28 and TRBJ2-1; TRBD2 aligns across 10 bases. The trim removed 8 bases at V and 5 bases at J, leaving 9 bases unmatched. The germline V gene has CDR1 MDHEN and CDR2 SYDVKM. The CDR3 consists of 15 residues.

At least ten counts were recorded for this clonotype. The J gene is TRBJ1-4, the V gene TRBV7-8; possibly TRBD1 for D (5 bases). The V end was cut by 7 bases, the J end by 7 bases, with 16 bases between. Germline-derived CDR1 and CDR2 are SGHVS and FQNEAQ. This CDR3 spans 14 amino acids. The CDR3: CASIRDRRSEKLFF. In DNA form, the CDR3 reads TGTGCCAGCATCCGTGACAGACGTAGTGAAAAACTGTTTTTT.

This clonotype was counted many times. The rearrangement links TRBV12-3 or TRBV12-4 to TRBJ1-1; no clear D. The CDR3 length is 16 residues. Trimming cost V 3 bases and J 0 bases, with 14 bases left between them. The CDR3 loop is CASSFGEVYMNTEAFF. In DNA form, the CDR3 reads TGTGCCAGCAGTTTTGGAGAGGTTTACATGAACACTGAAGCTTTCTTT.

This clonotype was counted many times. The V gene is TRBV6-6, the J gene TRBJ1-1; TRBD1 agrees at 8 bases. The J segment lost 3 bases and the V segment lost 6 bases, leaving 6 bases of the junction unmatched. From germline, CDR1 is MNHNY and CDR2 SVGAGI (reference sequence). This CDR3 contains 14 residues. CDR3 in amino acids: CASSPQGADTEAFF. CDR3 bases: TGTGCCAGCAGCCCGCAGGGGGCTGACACTGAAGCTTTCTTT.

This clonotype was counted at least ten times. The V call is TRBV20-1, the J call TRBJ2-1; 12 bases match TRBD2. The trim removed 3 bases at V and 8 bases at J, leaving 8 bases unmatched. The CDR3 length is 15 residues. Germline CDR1 and CDR2: DFQATT and SNEGSKA (reference sequence). CDR3 coding DNA: TGCAGTGCTAGGCGACTAGCGGGGGAAGTACATGAGCAGTTCTTC. It specifies CSARRLAGEVHEQFF.

Many counts were recorded for this clonotype. The chain recombines TRBV2 with TRBJ2-5; no clear D. CDR1 SNHLY and CDR2 FYNNEI come from the germline V gene. Trimming took 7 bases from V and 2 from J, leaving 5 bases between them. CDR3 length: 11 residues. This CDR3 is CASNLQETQYF. The CDR3 nucleotides read TGTGCCAGCAACCTTCAAGAGACCCAGTACTTC.

In this sample, this clonotype turned up many times. The chain is built from TRBV7-9 and TRBJ2-7; the D is unclear. Germline-derived CDR1 and CDR2 are SEHNR and FQNEAQ (reference sequence). This CDR3 has 15 residues. Trimming took 8 bases from V and 2 from J, leaving 19 bases between them. DNA for the CDR3: TGTGCCAGCGAGGTGACAATGGGCGGAACCTACGAGCAGTACTTC. Its translation is CASEVTMGGTYEQYF. Filled out from reference TRBV7-9 and TRBJ2-7, the complete variable domain reads DTGVSQNPRHKITKRGQNVTFRCDPISEHNRLYWYRQTLGQGPEFLTYFQNEAQLEKSRLLSDRFSAERPKGSFSTLEIQRTEQGDSAMYLCASEVTMGGTYEQYFGPGTRLTVT.

This clonotype was picked up a small number of times. J is TRBJ2-5 and V is TRBV12-3 or TRBV12-4; TRBD1 agrees at 8 bases. Germline trimming cut 7 bases from V and 5 bases from J; bases unmatched to any gene: 6. The CDR3 is 13 residues long. CDR3 sequence: CASIIQGDETQYF. CDR3 in DNA: TGTGCCAGCATCATACAGGGGGATGAGACCCAGTACTTC.

This clonotype was recorded at least ten times. The V call is TRBV6-2 or TRBV6-3, the J call TRBJ2-7, with TRBD1 matching 7 bases. In germline, CDR1 is MNHEY, CDR2 SVGEGT. The CDR3 loop spans 15 amino acids. V lost 0 bases, J lost 5 bases, and 7 bases stayed unmatched. As DNA, the CDR3 is TGTGCCAGCAGTTACTCGACAGGGATCATCCACGAGCAGTACTTC. Translated, it gives CASSYSTGIIHEQYF.

There are a few counts of this clonotype. The chain couples TRBV27 to TRBJ1-3, with D perhaps TRBD1 (6 bases). V was pared by 4 bases and J by 2 bases, with 9 bases between. Per the germline V gene, CDR1 is MNHEY and CDR2 is SMNVEV (reference sequence). The CDR3 extends over 14 amino acids. The CDR3 spells CASSSQGAGNTIYF. DNA for the CDR3: TGTGCCAGCAGTTCACAGGGAGCTGGAAACACCATATATTTT.

This clonotype was seen ten or more times. V gene TRBV7-9 combines with J gene TRBJ2-3, with a possible D match to TRBD1 (6 bases). Trimming pared 4 bases from V and 0 bases from J, leaving 14 bases between. The CDR3 covers 16 residues. CDR1 and CDR2 from the germline V gene are SEHNR and FQNEAQ (reference sequence). Here the CDR3 reads CASSSGDMGSTDTQYF. The CDR3 bases are TGTGCCAGCAGCTCAGGGGATATGGGAAGCACAGATACGCAGTATTTT.

This clonotype was recorded many times. This rearrangement joins TRBV9 to TRBJ2-2, with no clear D. The CDR3 has 12 amino acids. Per germline, CDR1 SGDLS and CDR2 YYNGEE. V was cut by 0 bases and J by 6 bases, with 3 bases left in between. CDR3 region: CASSVVSGELFF. The CDR3 coding sequence is TGTGCCAGCAGCGTAGTGTCCGGGGAGCTGTTTTTT.

This clonotype was seen repeatedly, ten times or more. V is TRBV5-1 and J is TRBJ2-1, with D possibly called TRBD1 or TRBD2 (6 bases each). There are 17 residues in the CDR3. V lost 4 bases to trimming and J lost 0 bases, with 17 bases between them. Germline V gene lookup returns CDR1 SGHRS and CDR2 YFSETQ. The CDR3 loop is CASSPWGAASSYNEQFF. The CDR3 DNA reads as TGCGCCAGCAGCCCCTGGGGGGCGGCCAGCTCCTACAATGAGCAGTTCTTC. Using reference TRBV5-1 and TRBJ2-1 for the parts outside the CDR3, the full variable domain is KAGVTQTPRYLIKTRGQQVTLSCSPISGHRSVSWYQQTPGQGLQFLFEYFSETQRNKGNFPGRFSGRQFSNSRSEMNVSTLELGDSALYLCASSPWGAASSYNEQFFGPGTRLTVL.

This clonotype was detected a few times. The chain combines TRBV6-1 with TRBJ2-7, with 9 bases identical to TRBD1. The length of the CDR3 is 15 residues. Unmatched junction bases numbered 6, after V lost 6 bases and J lost 0 bases. The germline gives CDR1 MNHNS, CDR2 SASEGT. CDR3 in DNA: TGTGCCAGCAGCCCCCGGGACAGGGCCTCCTACGAGCAGTACGTC. It codes for CASSPRDRASYEQYV.

This clonotype was counted between two and nine times. The chain joins TRBV7-3 to TRBJ1-3, with TRBD1 as a possible D gene (6 bases). CDR1 is SGHTA and CDR2 is FQGTGA in the germline V gene. This CDR3 is 14 amino acids long. V was trimmed by 4 bases and J by 1 base, leaving 8 bases between them. CDR3 loop: CASSSGTSGNTIYF. CDR3 nucleotides: TGTGCCAGCAGCTCTGGGACATCTGGAAACACCATATATTTT.

Many counts were recorded for this clonotype. This chain connects TRBV5-5 to TRBJ2-3; D not resolved. The CDR3 sequence is 16 residues long. Germline CDR1 reads SGHKS; CDR2 reads YYEKEE (reference sequence). V dropped 0 bases and J dropped 6 bases, with 17 bases sitting between them. Here the CDR3 DNA reads TGTGCCAGCAGCTTGGGGCAGGTCGAGGTATGGGATACGCAGTATTTT. The encoded protein is CASSLGQVEVWDTQYF.

This clonotype has at least ten counts. The chain recombines TRBV4-1 with TRBJ2-4, with TRBD2 identical over 7 bases. J lost 2 bases, V lost 0 bases, and 7 bases had no gene match. This CDR3 is built from 17 residues. Germline lookup yields CDR1 MGHRA and CDR2 YSYEKL. CDR3 region: CASSQDFWDYTKNIQYF. The DNA for the CDR3 is TGCGCCAGCAGCCAAGATTTTTGGGACTACACCAAAAACATTCAGTACTTC.

This clonotype occurred many times. This rearrangement joins TRBV28 to TRBJ1-1; D may be TRBD1 (5 bases). From germline, CDR1 is MDHEN and CDR2 SYDVKM. This CDR3 spans 15 amino acids. The germline V and J ends were trimmed by 6 bases and 0 bases, with 14 bases remaining between them. CDR3 nucleotides: TGTGCCAGCAGCCCCACGGGGGAGATGAACACTGAAGCTTTCTTT. Translated: CASSPTGEMNTEAFF.